The text below deals with one TCR beta chain. The table came from immunoSEQ multiplex PCR; TCRdb's copy has only in-frame clones and leaves some out. Of approximately 13,000 clones in the sample, around 83% were seen once. The data belong to a study of blood T cell repertoires in COVID-19. The source is a man aged 45-65 years with active COVID-19. The specimen was peripheral blood.

The CDR3 loop reads CASSPKTSEYGELFF. CDR3 DNA sequence: TGCGCCAGCAGCCCGAAAACTAGCGAGTACGGGGAGCTGTTTTTT. V is TRBV5-1 and J is TRBJ2-2; 7 nucleotides line up with TRBD2. Trimming cost V 4 bases and J 7 bases; bases outside gene matches: 10. From germline, CDR1 is SGHRS and CDR2 YFSETQ. The CDR3 sequence is 15 residues long.